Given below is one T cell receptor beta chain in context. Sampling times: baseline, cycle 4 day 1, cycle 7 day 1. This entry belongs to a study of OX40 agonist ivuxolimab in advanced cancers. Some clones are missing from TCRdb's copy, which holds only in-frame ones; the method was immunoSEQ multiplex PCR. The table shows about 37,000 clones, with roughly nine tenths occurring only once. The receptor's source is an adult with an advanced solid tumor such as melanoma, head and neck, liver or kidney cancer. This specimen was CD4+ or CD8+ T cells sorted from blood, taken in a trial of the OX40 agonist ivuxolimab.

This CDR3 is CASSQRGLEETQYF. The CDR3 coding sequence is TGTGCCAGCAGCCAGCGGGGATTGGAAGAGACCCAGTACTTC. The chain employs TRBV5-6 and TRBJ2-5; 7 bases align to TRBD2. The CDR3 runs 14 residues. Per the germline V gene, CDR1 is SGHDT and CDR2 is YYEEEE. V lost 4 bases and J lost 3; bases outside the gene matches: 6.